Listed here are 6 T cell receptor beta chains from one sample, sequenced in a study of control samples from healthy donors and cancer patients. TCRdb's table, derived via immunoSEQ multiplex PCR, lists solely in-frame clones and lacks some. The data contain fewer than 200,000 clones, roughly 95% of them seen just once; the ten biggest clones take up under 1.2%. The specimen was blood. These receptors were taken from a woman under 40 in good health.

The gene calls are TRBV5-5 and TRBJ1-4, with D unresolved. Trimming removed 3 bases at V and 7 bases at J, with 10 bases between. Germline V lookup: CDR1 SGHKS, CDR2 YYEKEE (reference sequence). The CDR3 is made up of 13 amino acids. Here the CDR3 DNA reads TGTGCCAGCAGCTCGGCAACGGGTGAAAAACTGTTTTTT. As protein: CASSSATGEKLFF.

The chain joins TRBV6-2 or TRBV6-3 to TRBJ1-6; 7 nucleotides line up with TRBD1. V shed 5 bases, J shed 5 bases, and the junction held 6 bases outside the gene matches. The CDR3 is 15 amino acids. Germline CDR1 MNHEY, CDR2 SVGEGT. CDR3 bases: TGTGCCAGCAGTCGAGGACAGGTTGATAATTCACCCCTCCACTTT. Its protein product is CASSRGQVDNSPLHF.

The J gene is TRBJ1-1, the V gene TRBV9; D possibly corresponds to TRBD1 (6 bases). Per the germline V gene, CDR1 is SGDLS and CDR2 is YYNGEE. With 4 bases removed from V and 0 bases from J, the gap between germline ends came to 10 bases. This CDR3 comprises 14 residues. The DNA for the CDR3 is TGTGCCAGCAGCCTACAGGGAATGAACACTGAAGCTTTCTTT. This sequence encodes CASSLQGMNTEAFF.

The chain carries TRBV24-1 and TRBJ2-5, with 10 bases identical to TRBD1. V shed 3 bases, J shed 0 bases, and the junction held 6 bases outside the gene matches. The CDR3 loop spans 17 amino acids. Germline V gene sequence: CDR1 KGHDR, CDR2 SFDVKD. CDR3 region: CATSDRGTGVYQETQYF. In nucleotides, the CDR3 is TGTGCCACCAGTGATCGCGGGACAGGGGTTTACCAAGAGACCCAGTACTTC.

J is TRBJ1-4 and V is TRBV27; 8 bases agree with TRBD1. CDR3 length equals 14 residues. The J segment lost 8 bases and the V segment lost 5 bases, leaving 7 bases of the junction unmatched. CDR1 is MNHEY and CDR2 is SMNVEV in the germline V gene (reference sequence). CDR3 bases: TGTGCCAGCAGTATGTCGACAGGGGACGAAAAACTGTTTTTT. Its translation: CASSMSTGDEKLFF.

V and J are TRBV28 and TRBJ2-7, with 9 bases that match TRBD1. In germline, CDR1 is MDHEN, CDR2 SYDVKM. This CDR3 comprises 15 residues. J lost 3 bases, V lost 4 bases, and 7 bases had no gene match. CDR3 sequence: CASSSSGTGIYEQYF. The CDR3 DNA reads as TGTGCCAGCAGTTCCTCCGGGACAGGGATCTACGAGCAGTACTTC.